The 25 T cell receptor beta chains below were found in one sample sequenced in a study of response to subunit inactivated influenza vaccine listed by TCRdb under 2018. The library was built by means of RT-PCR. The listed sequencing device is Illumina HiSeq 2500. TCRdb's own reprocessing of the public reads used fastp at Q25 and MiXCR and kept productive beta chains. Rows matching on CDR3 protein sequence are summarized as one entry with the most common DNA and genes. In this sample the table shows under 750,000 distinct CDR3 sequences, around 11% of which occur a single time. In total, the top ten clones hold 10% to 13% of the sample. The input for sequencing was PBMCs from blood, taken on the day of vaccination. The source of these receptors is a man aged 50-59 years who received an inactivated influenza vaccine. Donor details come from another sample of the same person, matched by shared clones.

V gene TRBV15 combines with J gene TRBJ2-5, with 9 bases aligning to TRBD1. V shed 3 bases, J shed 1 base, and the junction held 6 bases outside the gene matches. This CDR3 contains 16 residues. Germline-derived CDR1 and CDR2 are LNHNV and YYDKDF (reference sequence). The CDR3 sequence is CATSSPTGGLQETQYF. The CDR3 coding sequence is TGTGCCACCAGCAGCCCGACAGGGGGACTCCAAGAGACCCAGTACTTC.

This clonotype came up a few times. V gene TRBV4-1 combines with J gene TRBJ1-5; D remains ambiguous. The V end lost 1 base, the J end lost 4 bases, and 8 bases lay between the germline ends. Per germline, CDR1 MGHRA and CDR2 YSYEKL. The CDR3 extends over 14 amino acids. CDR3 sequence: CASSQVYGNQPQHF. CDR3 nucleotides: TGCGCCAGCAGCCAAGTTTACGGGAATCAGCCCCAGCATTTT.

The chain employs TRBV6-6 and TRBJ2-7; D may be TRBD1 (6 bases). Germline V lookup: CDR1 MNHNY, CDR2 SVGAGI (reference sequence). The CDR3 runs 13 residues. V was pared by 6 bases and J by 5 bases, with 14 bases between. The CDR3 here is CASSLGTRNEQYF. The CDR3 DNA sequence: TGTGCCAGCAGCCTCGGGACAAGAAACGAGCAGTACTTC.

This clonotype has a handful of counts. This chain uses TRBV14 with TRBJ2-1, with 8 positions matching TRBD2. This CDR3 spans 16 amino acids. J gave up 2 bases and V 4 bases, and 7 bases lay outside the gene matches. CDR1 SGHDN and CDR2 FVKESK come from the germline V gene. The CDR3 here is CASSRYGGAAYNEQFF. DNA for the CDR3: TGTGCCAGCAGCCGTTACGGGGGGGCAGCCTACAATGAGCAGTTCTTC.

This clonotype was found many times. The chain carries TRBV6-8 and TRBJ1-5; D unresolved. The germline V gene has CDR1 MNHGY and CDR2 SAAAGT. This CDR3 is built from 11 residues. Trimming shortened V by 1 base and J by 8 bases, and 3 bases separated the two germline ends. CDR3 residues: CASSYLEPQHF. The CDR3 DNA is TGTGCCAGCAGTTACTTGGAGCCCCAGCATTTT.

This clonotype was picked up a small number of times. V usage is TRBV5-1 and J usage is TRBJ2-3; 7 bases are shared with TRBD1. V shed 4 bases and J 1 base; nucleotides not matched to a gene: 12. Germline V gene lookup returns CDR1 SGHRS and CDR2 YFSETQ. The CDR3 consists of 17 residues. The CDR3 DNA is TGCGCCAGCAGCCCAGGGCGGTACAGGGGTGGCACAGATACGCAGTATTTT. Translated: CASSPGRYRGGTDTQYF.

This clonotype has only a few counts. The chain uses TRBV11-1 and TRBJ2-3; 8 bases match TRBD2. Germline V gene lookup returns CDR1 SGHAT and CDR2 FQDESV (reference sequence). V shed 0 bases and J 0 bases; nucleotides not matched to a gene: 8. The CDR3 loop spans 18 amino acids. The CDR3 reads CASSLAKTSEISTDTQYF. As DNA, the CDR3 is TGTGCCAGCAGCTTAGCGAAGACTAGCGAGATAAGCACAGATACGCAGTATTTT.

Regarding this clonotype: The junction and the germline gene differ at one end; a read error may be behind it. The chain uses TRBV11-2 and TRBJ2-1, with no clear D. Germline V CDR1 and CDR2: SGHAT, FQNNGV. The CDR3 is 11 residues long. CDR3 in amino acids: CASSLGASRLF. The CDR3 DNA reads TGTGCCAGCAGCTTAGGGGCCTCTCGGCTCTTC.

This clonotype has a handful of counts. The chain links TRBV5-6 to TRBJ2-7, with D possibly TRBD1 on 5 matching bases. The germline V and J ends were trimmed by 1 base and 5 bases, with 10 bases remaining between them. CDR3 length: 13 residues. Germline CDR1 is SGHDT and CDR2 is YYEEEE. In DNA, the CDR3 is TGTGCCAGCAGCTTGTGGACACATAACGAGCAGTACTTC. Translating gives CASSLWTHNEQYF.

The chain joins TRBV12-3 or TRBV12-4 to TRBJ2-3, with TRBD1 identical over 9 bases. V trimming: 3 bases; J trimming: 4 bases; junction bases outside the gene matches: 5. The CDR3 has 15 amino acids. The CDR3 DNA sequence: TGTGCCAGCAGTTTTGGGACAGGGCGCTCAGATACGCAGTATTTT. It translates to CASSFGTGRSDTQYF.

This clonotype was seen ten or more times. The CDR3 reads CASSGDAKNIQYF. The CDR3 DNA is TGTGCCAGCAGTGGGGACGCCAAAAACATTCAGTACTTC. The V call is TRBV6-2 or TRBV6-3, the J call TRBJ2-4; D tentatively fits TRBD1 or TRBD2 (5 bases each). The CDR3 is made up of 13 amino acids. The germline V and J ends were trimmed by 5 bases and 1 base, with 6 bases remaining between them. CDR1 is MNHEY, CDR2 SVGEGT, per germline.

This rearrangement joins TRBV5-1 to TRBJ2-6, with 8 nucleotides matching TRBD2. The germline V gene has CDR1 SGHRS and CDR2 YFSETQ. The CDR3 spans 16 residues. Trimming removed 9 bases from V and 0 bases from J; junction bases left unmatched: 8. The CDR3 nucleotides are TGCGCCACCAAACTAGCGGAACGCTCTGGGGCCAACGTCCTGACTTTC. Its translation: CATKLAERSGANVLTF.

The CDR3 DNA reads TGTGCCAGCCGGAATGGACAGACGAACACTGAAGCTTTCTTT. Translation: CASRNGQTNTEAFF. The gene calls are TRBV4-2 and TRBJ1-1; D possibly corresponds to TRBD1 (6 bases). The CDR3 runs to 14 residues. V was cut by 8 bases and J by 1 base, with 14 bases left in between. Germline V lookup: CDR1 LGHNA, CDR2 YNFKEQ.

Only a few counts were recorded for this clonotype. The CDR3 is CSVGLGGSGYTF. CDR3 sequence (DNA): TGCAGCGTTGGTTTAGGGGGCAGTGGCTACACCTTC. The J gene is TRBJ1-2, the V gene TRBV29-1; 7 bases map to TRBD1. The J segment lost 7 bases and the V segment lost 4 bases, leaving 6 bases of the junction unmatched. The CDR3 is made up of 12 amino acids. Germline loops: CDR1 SQVTM, CDR2 ANQGSEA. The complete variable domain, with remaining parts taken from reference TRBV29-1 and TRBJ1-2, reads SAVISQKPSRDICQRGTSLTIQCQVDSQVTMMFWYRQQPGQSLTLIATANQGSEATYESGFVIDKFPISRPNLTFSTLTVSNMSPEDSSIYLCSVGLGGSGYTFGSGTRLTVV.

This chain joins TRBV6-5 and TRBJ2-7; D is ambiguous. Germline assignment: CDR1 MNHEY and CDR2 SVGAGI. The CDR3 is made up of 14 amino acids. Between the trimmed V and J ends, which lost 0 bases and 5 bases, there was a span of 11 bases. This chain's CDR3 is CASSYSVGLNEQYF. CDR3 nucleotides: TGTGCCAGCAGTTACTCGGTAGGGCTGAACGAGCAGTACTTC.

As regards this clonotype: The junction departs from germline at one end; a sequencing error may be responsible. The rearrangement links TRBV7-9 to TRBJ2-5; D ambiguous. CDR1 is SEHNR, CDR2 FQNEAQ, per germline (reference sequence). The CDR3 runs to 12 residues. CDR3 protein: CASSAKLETQSF. In nucleotides, the CDR3 is TGTGCCAGCAGCGCGAAACTGGAGACCCAGTCCTTC. The variable domain in full, completed from reference TRBV7-9 and TRBJ2-5, reads DTGVSQNPRHKITKRGQNVTFRCDPISEHNRLYWYRQTLGQGPEFLTYFQNEAQLEKSRLLSDRFSAERPKGSFSTLEIQRTEQGDSAMYLCASSAKLETQSFGPGTRLLVL.

This clonotype was recorded a few times. Here the CDR3 reads CASSQDRVEETQYF. CDR3 bases: TGTGCCAGCAGCCAAGATCGGGTGGAGGAGACCCAGTACTTC. The chain combines TRBV3-1 with TRBJ2-5; no definite D call. Germline CDR1 LGHDT, CDR2 YNNKEL (reference sequence). V lost 0 bases and J 5 bases, leaving 10 bases between the germline ends. The CDR3 runs to 14 residues.

Many counts were recorded for this clonotype. This chain connects TRBV11-2 to TRBJ2-1, with TRBD1 as a possible D gene (7 bases). CDR1 SGHAT and CDR2 FQNNGV come from the germline V gene. V lost 1 base, J lost 9 bases, and 16 bases lay in between. The CDR3 runs to 15 residues. The CDR3 region has the DNA TGTGCCAGCAGCTTAGGGAGGGGATGGGACAGTGAGCAGTTCTTC. It yields the protein CASSLGRGWDSEQFF. The whole variable domain, filled in from reference TRBV11-2 and TRBJ2-1, reads EAGVAQSPRYKIIEKRQSVAFWCNPISGHATLYWYQQILGQGPKLLIQFQNNGVVDDSQLPKDRFSAERLKGVDSTLKIQPAKLEDSAVYLCASSLGRGWDSEQFFGPGTRLTVL.

A few counts support this clonotype. This chain connects TRBV30 to TRBJ1-5; the match to TRBD1 covers 7 bases. This CDR3 has 14 amino acids. The junction had 2 bases not matched to a gene; V was cut back by 0 bases and J by 3 bases. The germline V gene encodes CDR1 GTSNPN and CDR2 SVGIG (reference sequence). CDR3: CAWSVGTANQPQHF. In DNA form, the CDR3 reads TGTGCCTGGAGTGTAGGGACAGCCAATCAGCCCCAGCATTTT.

The chain is built from TRBV10-3 and TRBJ2-3, with a possible D match to TRBD2 (5 bases). CDR1 and CDR2 from the germline V gene are ENHRY and SYGVKD. This CDR3 contains 14 residues. V dropped 4 bases and J dropped 2 bases, with 10 bases sitting between them. CDR3 DNA: TGTGCCATCAGTGGAGCCGGGAACACAGATACGCAGTATTTT. It specifies CAISGAGNTDTQYF.

The sample holds many counts of this clonotype. The V and J genes are TRBV20-1 and TRBJ2-2, with a possible D match to TRBD2 (6 bases). The V gene's germline CDR1 is DFQATT and CDR2 SNEGSKA (reference sequence). The CDR3 sequence is 15 residues long. With 6 bases removed from V and 5 bases from J, the gap between germline ends came to 19 bases. The CDR3 sequence: CSAQRASARTGELFF. CDR3 nucleotide sequence: TGCAGTGCCCAGCGGGCTAGCGCCCGGACCGGGGAGCTGTTTTTT.

This sequence joins TRBV18 and TRBJ2-1, with 8 bases identical to TRBD2. This CDR3 is built from 14 residues. The junction had 1 base not matched to a gene; V was cut back by 1 base and J by 5 bases. Germline V lookup: CDR1 KGHSH, CDR2 LQKENI. The CDR3: CASSPRTSNNEQFF. The CDR3, as DNA: TGTGCCAGCTCACCACGGACTAGCAACAATGAGCAGTTCTTC.

This clonotype has a handful of counts. The chain has TRBV14 and TRBJ2-5; D might be TRBD1 (6 bases). CDR1 and CDR2 from the germline V gene are SGHDN and FVKESK. The CDR3 is 16 residues long. The germline V and J ends were trimmed by 1 base and 2 bases, with 14 bases remaining between them. The CDR3 nucleotides are TGTGCCAGCAGCCAAGTTAGGACAGTCGAACAAGAGACCCAGTACTTC. Protein sequence: CASSQVRTVEQETQYF.

This chain links TRBV7-6 with TRBJ2-1; D call uncertain. This CDR3 spans 15 amino acids. V lost 2 bases to trimming and J lost 3 bases, with 11 bases between them. Germline V lookup: CDR1 SGHVS, CDR2 FNYEAQ. The CDR3 nucleotides are TGTGCCAGCAGCTTACGGTCTCCGGGCTACAATGAGCAGTTCTTC. This translates into CASSLRSPGYNEQFF.

The chain couples TRBV3-1 to TRBJ1-2, with D perhaps TRBD1 (5 bases). In germline, CDR1 is LGHDT, CDR2 YNNKEL (reference sequence). Deletions cut 1 base from V and 8 bases from J, with 17 bases between. This CDR3 comprises 15 residues. CDR3 DNA: TGTGCCAGCAGCCAAGCCATTGGGGGATCTGGGGGCTACACCTTC. Its protein product is CASSQAIGGSGGYTF.